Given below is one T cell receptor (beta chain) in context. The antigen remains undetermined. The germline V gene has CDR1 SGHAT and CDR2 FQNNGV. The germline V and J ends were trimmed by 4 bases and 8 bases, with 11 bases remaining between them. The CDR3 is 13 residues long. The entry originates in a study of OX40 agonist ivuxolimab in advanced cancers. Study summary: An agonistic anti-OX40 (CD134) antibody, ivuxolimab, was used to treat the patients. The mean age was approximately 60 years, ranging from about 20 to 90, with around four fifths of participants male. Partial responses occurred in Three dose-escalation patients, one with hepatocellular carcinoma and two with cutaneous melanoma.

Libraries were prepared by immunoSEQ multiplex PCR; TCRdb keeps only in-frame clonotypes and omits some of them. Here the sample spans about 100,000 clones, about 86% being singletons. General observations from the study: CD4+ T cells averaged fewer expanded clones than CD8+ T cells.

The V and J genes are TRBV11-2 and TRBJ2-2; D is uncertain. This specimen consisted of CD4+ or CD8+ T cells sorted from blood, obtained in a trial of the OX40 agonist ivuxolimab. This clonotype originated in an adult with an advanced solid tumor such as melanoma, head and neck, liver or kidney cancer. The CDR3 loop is CASSSSPGGELFF. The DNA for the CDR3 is TGTGCCAGCAGCTCCAGCCCTGGAGGGGAGCTGTTTTTT.